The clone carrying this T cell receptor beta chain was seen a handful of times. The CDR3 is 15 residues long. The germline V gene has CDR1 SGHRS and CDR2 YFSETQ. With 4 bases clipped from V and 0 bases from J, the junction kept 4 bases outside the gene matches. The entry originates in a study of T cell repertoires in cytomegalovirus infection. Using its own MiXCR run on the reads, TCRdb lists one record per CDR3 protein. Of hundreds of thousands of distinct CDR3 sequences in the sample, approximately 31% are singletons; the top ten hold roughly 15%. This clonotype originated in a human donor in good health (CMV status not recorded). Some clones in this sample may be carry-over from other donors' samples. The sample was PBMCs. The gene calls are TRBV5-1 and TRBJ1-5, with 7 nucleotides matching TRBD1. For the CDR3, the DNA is TGCGCCAGCAGCGTAGGGACAGCTAGCAATCAGCCCCAGCATTTT. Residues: CASSVGTASNQPQHF.